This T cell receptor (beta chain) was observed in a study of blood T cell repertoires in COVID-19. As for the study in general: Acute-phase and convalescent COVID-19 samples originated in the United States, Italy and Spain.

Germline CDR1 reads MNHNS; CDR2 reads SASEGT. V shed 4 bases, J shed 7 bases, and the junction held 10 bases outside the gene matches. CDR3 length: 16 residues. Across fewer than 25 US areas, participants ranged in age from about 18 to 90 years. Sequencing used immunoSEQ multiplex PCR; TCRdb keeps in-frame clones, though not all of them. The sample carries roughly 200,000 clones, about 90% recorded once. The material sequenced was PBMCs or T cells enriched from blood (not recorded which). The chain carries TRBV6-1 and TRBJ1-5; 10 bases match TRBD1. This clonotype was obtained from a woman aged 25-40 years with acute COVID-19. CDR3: CASSVSMTGGLQPQHF. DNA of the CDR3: TGTGCCAGCAGTGTTAGCATGACAGGGGGCTTGCAGCCCCAGCATTTT.